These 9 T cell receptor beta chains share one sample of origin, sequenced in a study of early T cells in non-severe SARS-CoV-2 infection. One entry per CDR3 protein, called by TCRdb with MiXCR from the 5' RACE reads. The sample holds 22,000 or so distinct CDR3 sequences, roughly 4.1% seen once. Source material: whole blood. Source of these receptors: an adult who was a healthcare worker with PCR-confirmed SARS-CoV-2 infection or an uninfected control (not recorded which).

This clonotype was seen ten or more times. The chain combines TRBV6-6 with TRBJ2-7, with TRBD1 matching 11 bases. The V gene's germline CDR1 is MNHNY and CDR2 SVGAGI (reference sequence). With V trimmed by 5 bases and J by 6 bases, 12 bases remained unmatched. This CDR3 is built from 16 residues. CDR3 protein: CASSLTTPGTGGEQYF. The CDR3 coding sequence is TGTGCCAGCAGTCTAACTACCCCCGGGACAGGGGGCGAGCAGTACTTC.

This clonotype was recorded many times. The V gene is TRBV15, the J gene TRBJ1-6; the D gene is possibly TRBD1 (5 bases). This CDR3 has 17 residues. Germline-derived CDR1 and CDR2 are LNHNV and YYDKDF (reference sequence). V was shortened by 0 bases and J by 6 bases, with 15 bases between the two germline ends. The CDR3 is CATSRDPVWGSNSPLHF. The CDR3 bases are TGTGCCACCAGCAGAGATCCTGTGTGGGGGAGTAATTCACCCCTCCACTTT.

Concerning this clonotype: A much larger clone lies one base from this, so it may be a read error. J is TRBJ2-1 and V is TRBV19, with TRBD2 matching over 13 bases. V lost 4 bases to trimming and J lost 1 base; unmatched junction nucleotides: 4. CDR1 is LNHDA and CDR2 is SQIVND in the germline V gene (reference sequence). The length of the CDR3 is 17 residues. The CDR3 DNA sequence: TGTGCCAGTAGTACGGAACTAGCGGGAGGGTCCTACAATGAGCAGTTCTTC. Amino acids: CASSTELAGGSYNEQFF.

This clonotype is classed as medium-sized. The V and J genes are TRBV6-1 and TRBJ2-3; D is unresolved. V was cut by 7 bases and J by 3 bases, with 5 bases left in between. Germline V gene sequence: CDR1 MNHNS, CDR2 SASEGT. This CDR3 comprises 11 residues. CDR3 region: CASTATDTQYF. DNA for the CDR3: TGTGCCAGCACCGCGACAGATACGCAGTATTTT.

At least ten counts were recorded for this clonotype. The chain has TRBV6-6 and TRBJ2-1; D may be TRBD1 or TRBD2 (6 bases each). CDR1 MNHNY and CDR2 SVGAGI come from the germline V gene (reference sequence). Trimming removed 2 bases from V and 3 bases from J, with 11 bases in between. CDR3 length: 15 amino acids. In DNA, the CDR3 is TGTGCCAGCAGTTACGAGGGGGGAGGCTACAATGAGCAGTTCTTC. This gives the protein CASSYEGGGYNEQFF.

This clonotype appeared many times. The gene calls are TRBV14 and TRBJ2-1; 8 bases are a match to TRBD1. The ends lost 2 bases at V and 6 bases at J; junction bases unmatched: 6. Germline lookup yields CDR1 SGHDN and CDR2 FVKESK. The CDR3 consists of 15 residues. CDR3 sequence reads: CASSQSGGPGNEQFF. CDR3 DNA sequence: TGTGCCAGCAGCCAATCAGGGGGCCCGGGCAATGAGCAGTTCTTC.

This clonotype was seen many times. CDR3 loop: CAIGQYNQPQHF. The CDR3 DNA reads as TGTGCCATCGGGCAGTACAATCAGCCCCAGCATTTT. The V call is TRBV10-3, the J call TRBJ1-5; no definite D call. V was trimmed by 8 bases and J by 3 bases, leaving 8 bases between them. Germline lookup yields CDR1 ENHRY and CDR2 SYGVKD. This CDR3 spans 12 amino acids.

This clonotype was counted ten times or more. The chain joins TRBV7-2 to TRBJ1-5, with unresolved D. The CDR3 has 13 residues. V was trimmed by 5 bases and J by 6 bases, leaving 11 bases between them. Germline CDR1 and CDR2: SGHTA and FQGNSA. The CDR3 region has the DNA TGTGCCAGCAGCCCTGAGGGAGGTCAGCCCCAGCATTTT. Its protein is CASSPEGGQPQHF. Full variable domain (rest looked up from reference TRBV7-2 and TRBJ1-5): GAGVSQSPSNKVTEKGKDVELRCDPISGHTALYWYRQSLGQGLEFLIYFQGNSAPDKSGLPSDRFSAERTGGSVSTLTIQRTQQEDSAVYLCASSPEGGQPQHFGDGTRLSIL.

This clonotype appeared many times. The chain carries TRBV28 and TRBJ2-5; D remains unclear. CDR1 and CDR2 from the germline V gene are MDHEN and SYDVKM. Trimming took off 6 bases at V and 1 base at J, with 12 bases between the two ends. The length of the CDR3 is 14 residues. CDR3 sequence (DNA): TGTGCCAGCAGGAAAGGTCATGCCCAAGAGACCCAGTACTTC. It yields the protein CASRKGHAQETQYF. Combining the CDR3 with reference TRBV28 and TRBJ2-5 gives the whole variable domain DVKVTQSSRYLVKRTGEKVFLECVQDMDHENMFWYRQDPGLGLRLIYFSYDVKMKEKGDIPEGYSVSREKKERFSLILESASTNQTSMYLCASRKGHAQETQYFGPGTRLLVL.